The clone carrying this T cell receptor (beta chain) is deemed medium-sized (0.01 to 0.1%). Per the authors' pipeline: The distant-metastasis classifier for papillary thyroid cancer was built from CDR3 differences across clinicopathological groups. TCRdb reassembled clones from the PCR reads with MiXCR. The V and J calls shown here were made by TCRdb, not taken from the authors' results. The sample includes 20,000 to 30,000 clones, over 10% seen only once; the top ten take about 5.3%. The data were obtained in a study of metastatic and nonmetastatic thyroid tumors. Study-level information: The study looked at repertoires side by side in blood and in tumor or nodule tissue from malignant and benign thyroid patients.

Every patient was untreated before thyroid surgery. This CDR3 has 14 residues. V shed 3 bases and J shed 4 bases, with 15 bases lying between them. The V gene's germline CDR1 is DFQATT and CDR2 SNEGSKA (reference sequence). Material for sequencing was blood. This sequence joins TRBV20-1 and TRBJ1-1; the D is unclear. The clonotype originates from a female donor with papillary thyroid cancer or a benign thyroid nodule (not recorded which). Some clones in this sample may be carry-over from other donors' samples. The CDR3, as DNA: TGCAGTGCTAGGTCTAGTGGCTGGGGCACTGAAGCTTTCTTT. This codes for CSARSSGWGTEAFF.